Below, one TCR beta chain is given with its context. What it binds is unknown. The record originates from a study of T cell repertoires in cytomegalovirus infection. Overall study context: CMV infection and matching HLA type were both indicated by public TCR beta signatures.

Using its own MiXCR run on the reads, TCRdb lists one record per CDR3 protein. The sample has nearly 450,000 distinct CDR3 sequences; 25% to 40% are singletons. Notes on the study in general: HLA-C-restricted TCR beta clonotypes specific for CMV led the ex vivo response. Carriers of CMV plus the relevant HLA were identified by cumulative public TCR beta family frequency.

CDR1 and CDR2 from the germline V gene are MNHEY and SVGEGT. The V end lost 6 bases, the J end lost 5 bases, and 16 bases lay between the germline ends. The CDR3 is made up of 14 amino acids. The chain combines TRBV6-2 or TRBV6-3 with TRBJ1-1; tentatively, D is TRBD1 (6 bases). The receptor comes from a human donor in good health (CMV status not recorded). Some clones in this sample may be carry-over from other donors' samples. The sequencing input was PBMCs. In nucleotides, the CDR3 is TGTGCCAGCAGGCTACAGGGAGGGCGAACTGAAGCTTTCTTT. It translates to CASRLQGGRTEAFF.